This T cell receptor beta chain was sequenced for a study of blood T cell repertoires in COVID-19. Background on the study: Acute-phase and convalescent COVID-19 samples originated in the United States, Italy and Spain. T cells, B-cell-depleted T cells, or PBMCs supplied cDNA or gDNA.

Enrolment of Seattle patients took place during active infection, and they were followed longitudinally. Data came from immunoSEQ multiplex PCR; TCRdb stores just in-frame clones and leaves some out. The table includes 250,000 to 400,000 clones, approximately 90% detected once. Trimming left V 5 bases short and J 5 bases short, with 18 bases between. The germline CDR1 and CDR2 sequences are LNHNV and YYDKDF (reference sequence). The CDR3 totals 15 residues. This clone has a single count. The sequence came from a woman aged 25 to 45 with COVID-19, enrolled during active disease. The sample was peripheral blood. The chain uses TRBV15 and TRBJ1-2; D is uncertain. The CDR3 sequence: CATSFPGSPVYGYTF. The CDR3 coding sequence is TGTGCCACCAGCTTTCCCGGGTCGCCCGTATATGGCTACACCTTC.